This TCR beta chain was sequenced during a study of T cells after yellow fever vaccination. Germline V gene lookup returns CDR1 SGHVS and CDR2 FQNEAQ. Trimming removed 2 bases from V and 5 bases from J, with 24 bases in between. The CDR3 extends over 18 amino acids. At least ten counts were recorded for this clonotype. UMIs were added to TCR cDNA along with a universal primer site when it was made by 5'RACE template switching. TCRdb re-analysed the 5' RACE reads in MiXCR, keeping a single row per CDR3 protein. The sample has some 260,000 distinct CDR3 sequences; roughly 5.6% are singletons. The genes are TRBV7-8 and TRBJ1-1; D is possibly TRBD1 (5 bases). Here the sequenced sample was CD4+ T cells sorted from PBMCs, taken on the day of the yellow fever booster vaccination. This clonotype was sampled from a man aged 18 to 30 who received the YFV17D yellow fever vaccine. CDR3 region: CASSLMANQGRSGTEAFF. The DNA for the CDR3 is TGTGCCAGCAGCTTAATGGCAAACCAGGGAAGGTCTGGAACTGAAGCTTTCTTT.